This T cell receptor beta chain was observed in a study of T cell responses to AZD1222 COVID-19 vaccine. Clones were read by immunoSEQ multiplex PCR, and TCRdb kept only the in-frame ones, dropping some. The sample contains 30,000 to 40,000 clones, approximately 90% of which appear only once. Study findings and constraints: Spike was spanned by vaccine-associated CD4 TCRs, with dominance at 160-218 and 743-854. It was only after the peak T cell response that any repertoires were sampled. The study identified only six AZD1222 recipients as seropositive at baseline.

Germline V gene sequence: CDR1 KGHDR, CDR2 SFDVKD. The CDR3 sequence is 14 residues long. V trimming: 9 bases; J trimming: 6 bases; junction bases outside the gene matches: 8. Details on this clone: Its target is not known.

The TCR originated in an adult who received the AZD1222 COVID-19 vaccine. This specimen was peripheral blood, taken 28 days after the second AZD1222 dose. The gene calls are TRBV24-1 and TRBJ1-5; 9 bases match TRBD1. The CDR3: CATGSGQGGQPQHF. As DNA, the CDR3 is TGTGCCACCGGCTCGGGACAGGGAGGTCAGCCCCAGCATTTT.